This T cell receptor (beta chain) was observed in a study of shared clonotypes between healthy human individuals. The protocol was immunoSEQ multiplex PCR, while the TCRdb copy is restricted to in-frame clones and leaves out a portion. The sample has some 600,000 clones, 96% seen once. CD45RO-negative, CCR7-positively selected cells formed the naive CD8 fraction, excluding terminally differentiated effector memory CD45RA+ cells. The CDR3 has 14 residues. Germline-derived CDR1 and CDR2 are SGHAT and FQNNGV. The source of this sequence is a young woman in good health. The source material was naive CD8+ T cells sorted from blood. This chain links TRBV11-2 with TRBJ2-5; D is perhaps TRBD1 or TRBD2 (5 bases each). TRBJ2-7 matches the DNA end more closely, so the J call is doubtful. The CDR3: CASSPGVGVHEQYF. CDR3 nucleotides: TGTGCCAGCAGCCCTGGAGTGGGGGTCCACGAGCAGTACTTC.